This entry describes one TCR beta chain. Its antigen remains unidentified. In the PCR, 60 Vbeta and 13 Jbeta primers were used. Method: immunoSEQ multiplex PCR; TCRdb's copy keeps in-frame clones and lacks some. The sample shows fewer than 85,000 clones, and about 5% sits with its ten largest clones. V shed 4 bases and J 0 bases; nucleotides not matched to a gene: 2. Germline assignment: CDR1 SGHAT and CDR2 FQNNGV. The CDR3 extends over 14 amino acids. The data originate from a study of cytomegalovirus exposure and HLA in healthy donors. Study outcomes and limitations: Later analysis identified around 15,000 TCR beta sequences associated with HLA alleles, using a false discovery rate threshold of 0.05.

The sample taken for sequencing was PBMCs. The chain combines TRBV11-2 with TRBJ1-2, with 7 nucleotides matching TRBD1. The receptor was isolated from a woman aged 40 to 49 in good health and CMV-seropositive. CDR3 in DNA: TGTGCCAGCAGCTCGACAGGGTCTAACTATGGCTACACCTTC. It encodes CASSSTGSNYGYTF.